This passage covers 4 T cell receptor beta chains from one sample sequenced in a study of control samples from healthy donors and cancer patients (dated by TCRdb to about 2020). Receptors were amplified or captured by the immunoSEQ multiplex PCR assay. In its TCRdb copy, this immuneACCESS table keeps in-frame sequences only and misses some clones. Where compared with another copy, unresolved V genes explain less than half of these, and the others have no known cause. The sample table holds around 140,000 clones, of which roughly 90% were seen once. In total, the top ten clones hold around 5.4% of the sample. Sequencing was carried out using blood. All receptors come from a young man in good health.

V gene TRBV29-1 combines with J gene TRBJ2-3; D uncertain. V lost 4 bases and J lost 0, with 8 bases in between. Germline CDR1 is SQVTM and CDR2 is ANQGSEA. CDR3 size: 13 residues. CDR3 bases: TGCAGCGTTGCTAGGTCAAGCACAGATACGCAGTATTTT. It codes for CSVARSSTDTQYF.

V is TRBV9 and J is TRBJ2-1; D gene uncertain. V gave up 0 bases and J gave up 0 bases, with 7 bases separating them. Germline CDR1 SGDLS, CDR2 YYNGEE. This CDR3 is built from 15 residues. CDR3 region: CASSVASSSYNEQFF. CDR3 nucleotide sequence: TGTGCCAGCAGCGTAGCCTCCAGCTCCTACAATGAGCAGTTCTTC.

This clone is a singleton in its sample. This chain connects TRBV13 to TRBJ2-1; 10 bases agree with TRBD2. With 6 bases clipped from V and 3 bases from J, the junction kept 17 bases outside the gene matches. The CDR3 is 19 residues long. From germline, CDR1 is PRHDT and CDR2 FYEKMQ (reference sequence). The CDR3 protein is CASRSIAGGSTHRYNEQFF. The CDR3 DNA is TGTGCCAGCAGATCTATAGCGGGGGGCTCGACTCATCGCTACAATGAGCAGTTCTTC.

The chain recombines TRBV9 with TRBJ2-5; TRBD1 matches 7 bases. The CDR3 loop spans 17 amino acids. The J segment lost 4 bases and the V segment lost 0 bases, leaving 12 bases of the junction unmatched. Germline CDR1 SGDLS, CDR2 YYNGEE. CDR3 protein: CASSVGTGVSRGETQYF. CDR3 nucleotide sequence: TGTGCCAGCAGCGTAGGCACAGGGGTTTCGCGTGGAGAGACCCAGTACTTC.